This T cell receptor (beta chain) came from a study of blood T cells in healthy people across ages (dated by TCRdb to the mid-2010s). At the level of the whole study: In model experiments, roughly one uniquely barcoded TCR beta cDNA molecule per two T cells was captured by template switching. The study measured age-related changes in TCR beta repertoire diversity using deep sequencing normalized with unique cDNA molecular identifiers. The donors were split into four age groups: young (average 16 years), middle-aged (over 35), aged (roughly 60) and long-lived (roughly 88). Donors of different ages were randomly distributed across sequencing lanes to avoid experimental bias. Two additional independent replicas of 1 million unique cDNA reads from the same blood draw were analyzed for two donors (one aged 18 to 29 and one aged 80 or older).

The CDR3 measures 14 amino acids from cysteine to phenylalanine. The CDR3 DNA has 42 bases and is translated from base 1. At the junction V is shortened by 6 bases and J by 8 bases; bases outside the gene matches: 6. The germline V gene specifies MNHEY as CDR1 and SVGEGT as CDR2. Study-wide findings and limitations: Compared with the aged group, the long-lived group had more naive CD4+ T cells, fewer expanded clones and increased TCR diversity, suggesting age selection. As age increased, observed TCR beta diversity per million T cells dropped in a roughly linear way, and a significant reduction was already evident by age approximately 40. Since profiling was done on bulk unsorted PBMCs, naive and antigen-experienced compartments could not be conclusively compared. There was a strong correlation between observed TCR beta diversity and the percentage of naive T cells measured by flow cytometry. Donor CMV infection status was unknown, potentially confounding age-related changes in expanded clonotypes. Estimates of total diversity based on one million sequenced T cells were considered lower bounds and underestimates.

The donors were about 40 Caucasian individuals from Russia, aged roughly 6 to 100 years, who were systemically healthy. Approximately 9.3 milliliters of peripheral blood were drawn from each donor into EDTA-treated Vacutainer tubes. PBMCs were isolated by Ficoll-Paque density-gradient centrifugation, with at least 6 million obtained per sample. Total RNA was extracted from PBMCs with Trizol reagent, with at least 6 micrograms obtained per sample. The percentages of naive CD45RAhigh/CD27high T cells were determined by flow cytometry on a PBMC aliquot from every donor. This clonotype was detected once. Its antigen specificity is not known. No much larger clone exists at a distance of one base, and base qualities are not known. Receptor libraries were prepared by 5' RACE. Instrument used: Illumina HiSeq 2500. A second PCR of roughly 6 to 11 cycles was performed with a sample-barcoded 5' primer and a J-beta primer mix. Each TCR beta cDNA molecule received a unique molecular identifier from a template-switch 5' adaptor carrying 12 random nucleotides. At least 2.5 million CDR3-containing paired-end reads were obtained from each sample. First-strand cDNA synthesis was performed from all RNA using the Mint cDNA synthesis kit, with priming by a TRBC-specific oligonucleotide. After uracil-DNA glycosylase treatment, a first 18-cycle PCR used universal primers M1SS and BC2_uni_R on all cDNA. In the source study's methods: For normalization, 1 million high-quality reads were randomly selected from each sample, with every read carrying a distinct molecular identifier. Instead of being binned into consensus sequences, reads that shared molecular identifiers were thrown out. MiTCR, set to a Q25 quality threshold and the strictest error-elimination algorithm, was used for CDR3 identification, clonotype clustering and error correction. A nonparametric unseen species model using Euler transformation provided a lower-bound estimate of total TCR beta diversity. The public reads were quality trimmed at Q25 with fastp and then assembled into clones with MiXCR by TCRdb, keeping productive beta chains. Each CDR3 protein gets just one entry, which takes the most common genes and DNA from the rows behind it. For this entry, the V and J calls and clone size follow TCRdb and not the study's own pipeline. The sample table lists over 1,500,000 distinct CDR3 sequences, around half of them with a count of one. 2.1% of the sample rests with the top ten.

This TCR was sampled from a woman aged 40 to 50 in good health. The sequence links TRBV6-2 or TRBV6-3 to TRBJ1-6; 8 of the junction bases match TRBD1. The sample consisted of blood. The nucleotide sequence is TGTGCCAGCAGCGACAGGGGTAGTGATTCACCCCTCCACTTT. Protein translation: CASSDRGSDSPLHF.